This paragraph covers one T cell receptor beta chain sequence. Its specificity is not known. V lost 5 bases and J lost 2; bases outside the gene matches: 6. The germline CDR1 and CDR2 sequences are SEHNR and FQNEAQ (reference sequence). The CDR3 loop spans 15 amino acids. These data belong to a study of T cell responses to AZD1222 COVID-19 vaccine. Sequencing used immunoSEQ multiplex PCR; TCRdb keeps in-frame clones, though not all of them. The data contain 120,000 or so clones, about 92% of them seen just once; the ten biggest clones take up 4% to 5.5%. General study points: Females outnumbered males among donors, who were mostly white British; clonal diversity was possibly underestimated.

The J gene is TRBJ1-1, the V gene TRBV7-9, with 9 bases lining up with TRBD1. Sequencing used peripheral blood, obtained on day 0 of MenACWY control vaccination. The clonotype comes from an adult in good health. The CDR3 nucleotides are TGTGCCAGCAGCCGCCAGGGACAGGGAAACACTGAAGCTTTCTTT. This sequence encodes CASSRQGQGNTEAFF.